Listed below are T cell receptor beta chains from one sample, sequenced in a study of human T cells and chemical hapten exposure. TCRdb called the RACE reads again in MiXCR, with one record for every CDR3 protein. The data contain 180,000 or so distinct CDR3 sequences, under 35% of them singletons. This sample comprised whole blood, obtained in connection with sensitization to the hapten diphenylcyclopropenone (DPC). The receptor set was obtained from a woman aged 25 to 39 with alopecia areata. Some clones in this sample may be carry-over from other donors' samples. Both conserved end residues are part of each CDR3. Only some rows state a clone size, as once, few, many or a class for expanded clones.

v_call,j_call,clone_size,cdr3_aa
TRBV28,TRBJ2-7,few,CASSPGGRTGRNEQYF
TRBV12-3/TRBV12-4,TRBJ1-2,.,CASTWGRRRYGYTF
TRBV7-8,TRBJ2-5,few,CASSLGTLQETQYF
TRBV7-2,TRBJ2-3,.,CASSLSGGIDTQYF
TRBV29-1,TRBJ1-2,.,CSVENRGPINYGYTF
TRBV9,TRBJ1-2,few,CASSVRAGRGYGYTF
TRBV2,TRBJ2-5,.,CASTARQGETQYF
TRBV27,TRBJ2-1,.,CASSPGRASGRGRFNEQFF
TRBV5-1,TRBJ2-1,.,CASSATRGLDEQFF
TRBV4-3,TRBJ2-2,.,CASSQAVGGELFF